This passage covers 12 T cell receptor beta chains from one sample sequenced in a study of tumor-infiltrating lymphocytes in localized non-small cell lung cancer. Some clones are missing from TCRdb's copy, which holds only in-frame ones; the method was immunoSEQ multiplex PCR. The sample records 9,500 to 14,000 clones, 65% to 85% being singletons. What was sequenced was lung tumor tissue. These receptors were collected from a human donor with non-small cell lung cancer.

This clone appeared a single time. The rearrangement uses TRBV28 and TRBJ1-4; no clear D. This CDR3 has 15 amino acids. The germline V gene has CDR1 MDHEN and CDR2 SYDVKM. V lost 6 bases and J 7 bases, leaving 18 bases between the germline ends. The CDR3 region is CASSYLVMAGEKLFF. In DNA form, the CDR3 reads TGTGCCAGCAGCTACCTTGTAATGGCGGGTGAAAAACTGTTTTTT.

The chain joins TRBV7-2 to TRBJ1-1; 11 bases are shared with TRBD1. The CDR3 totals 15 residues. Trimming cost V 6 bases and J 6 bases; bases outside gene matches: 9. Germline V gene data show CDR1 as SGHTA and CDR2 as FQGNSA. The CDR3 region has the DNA TGTGCCAGCAGGTTACTGGGACAGGGGGACGCTGAAGCTTTCTTT. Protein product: CASRLLGQGDAEAFF.

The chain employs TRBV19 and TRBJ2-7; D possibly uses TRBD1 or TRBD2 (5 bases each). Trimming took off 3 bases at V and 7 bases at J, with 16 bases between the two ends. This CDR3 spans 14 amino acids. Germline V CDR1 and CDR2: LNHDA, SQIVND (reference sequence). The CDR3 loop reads CASSILGTAGEQYF. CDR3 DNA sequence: TGTGCCAGTAGTATTTTAGGGACGGCCGGGGAGCAGTACTTC.

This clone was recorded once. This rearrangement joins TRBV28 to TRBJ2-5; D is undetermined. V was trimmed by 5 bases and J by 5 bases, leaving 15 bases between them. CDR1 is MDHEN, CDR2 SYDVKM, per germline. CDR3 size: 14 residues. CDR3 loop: CASSRSGEEETQYF. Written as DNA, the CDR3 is TGTGCCAGCAGTCGAAGTGGAGAAGAGGAGACCCAGTACTTC.

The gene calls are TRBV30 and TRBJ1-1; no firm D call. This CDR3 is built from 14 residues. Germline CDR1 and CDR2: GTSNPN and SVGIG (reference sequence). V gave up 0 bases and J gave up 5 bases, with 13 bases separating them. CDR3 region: CAWSVRLGRTEAFF. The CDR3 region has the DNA TGTGCCTGGAGTGTCCGATTAGGAAGGACTGAAGCTTTCTTT.

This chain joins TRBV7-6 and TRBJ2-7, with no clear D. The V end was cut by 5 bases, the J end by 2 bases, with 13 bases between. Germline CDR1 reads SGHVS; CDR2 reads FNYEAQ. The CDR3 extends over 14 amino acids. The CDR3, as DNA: TGTGCCAGCAGCCAGACGGAAGCCGCCTACGAGCAGTACTTC. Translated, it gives CASSQTEAAYEQYF.

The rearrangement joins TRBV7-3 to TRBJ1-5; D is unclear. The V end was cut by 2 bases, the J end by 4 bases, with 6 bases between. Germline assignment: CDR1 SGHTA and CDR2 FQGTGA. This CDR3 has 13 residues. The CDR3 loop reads CASSLSSNQPQHF. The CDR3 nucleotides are TGTGCCAGCAGCTTATCGTCGAATCAGCCCCAGCATTTT. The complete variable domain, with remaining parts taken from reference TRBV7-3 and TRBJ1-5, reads GAGVSQTPSNKVTEKGKYVELRCDPISGHTALYWYRQSLGQGPEFLIYFQGTGAADDSGLPNDRFFAVRPEGSVSTLKIQRTERGDSAVYLCASSLSSNQPQHFGDGTRLSIL.

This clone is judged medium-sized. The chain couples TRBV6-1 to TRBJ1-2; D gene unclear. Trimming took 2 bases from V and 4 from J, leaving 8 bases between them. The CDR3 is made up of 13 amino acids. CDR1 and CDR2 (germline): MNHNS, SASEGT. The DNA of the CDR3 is TGTGCCAGCAGTGAAAGGGTTCTCTATGGCTACACCTTC. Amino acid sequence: CASSERVLYGYTF.

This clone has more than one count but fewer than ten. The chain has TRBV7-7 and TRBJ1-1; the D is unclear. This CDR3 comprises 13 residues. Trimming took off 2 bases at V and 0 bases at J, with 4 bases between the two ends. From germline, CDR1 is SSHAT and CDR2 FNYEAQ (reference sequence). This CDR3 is CASSLSMNTEAFF. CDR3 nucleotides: TGTGCCAGCAGCTTATCGATGAACACTGAAGCTTTCTTT.

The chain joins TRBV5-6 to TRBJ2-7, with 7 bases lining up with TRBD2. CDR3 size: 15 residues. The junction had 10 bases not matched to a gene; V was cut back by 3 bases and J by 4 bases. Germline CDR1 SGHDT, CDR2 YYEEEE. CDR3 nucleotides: TGTGCCAGCAGCTGGACGCTCCCGGGGGGATACGAGCAGTACTTC. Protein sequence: CASSWTLPGGYEQYF.

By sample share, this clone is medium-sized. The CDR3 region is CASKGQQGGNQPQHF. The DNA for the CDR3 is TGTGCCAGTAAAGGGCAACAGGGAGGCAATCAGCCCCAGCATTTT. The genes are TRBV19 and TRBJ1-5; a weak D match, TRBD1 (6 bases). The CDR3 is 15 amino acids. Germline V gene sequence: CDR1 LNHDA, CDR2 SQIVND (reference sequence). Trimming pared 7 bases from V and 2 bases from J, leaving 15 bases between. Using reference TRBV19 and TRBJ1-5 for the parts outside the CDR3, the full variable domain is DGGITQSPKYLFRKEGQNVTLSCEQNLNHDAMYWYRQDPGQGLRLIYYSQIVNDFQKGDIAEGYSVSREKKESFPLTVTSAQKNPTAFYLCASKGQQGGNQPQHFGDGTRLSIL.

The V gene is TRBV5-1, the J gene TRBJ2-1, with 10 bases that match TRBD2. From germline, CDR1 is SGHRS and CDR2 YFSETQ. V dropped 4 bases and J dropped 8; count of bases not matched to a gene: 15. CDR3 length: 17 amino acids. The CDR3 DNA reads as TGCGCCAGCAGCCCGGGACTAGCGCCTCGGCTCAACCATGAGCAGTTCTTC. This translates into CASSPGLAPRLNHEQFF.